These T cell receptor beta chains were read from a single sample in a study of immune cell composition in non-small cell lung cancer. TCRdb's copy holds only in-frame clones and misses some; the assay was immunoSEQ multiplex PCR. The table shows 2,400 or so clones, with 73% occurring only once. These data were also filed under a second study, of CD4 T cells in lung cancer.

The sequenced sample consisted of non-adjacent lung tissue. These receptors originate from a human donor with non-small cell lung cancer. The CDR3 runs from the conserved cysteine through the conserved F or W. Each record gives: D gene, clone size, V gene, J gene, CDR3 DNA, CDR3 protein. A D gene is named only where the DNA matches it firmly. The listing skips clone size in some rows; elsewhere it reads once, few, many or a size class.

TRBD2	.	TRBV2	TRBJ2-7	TGTGCCAGCAATACCGGGGGACTAACTACCTACGAGCAGTACTTC	CASNTGGLTTYEQYF
TRBD2	once	TRBV7-2	TRBJ2-3	TGTGCCAGCAGCTTACAAGGACTAGCGGGAGGGGTGACAGATACGCAGTATTTT	CASSLQGLAGGVTDTQYF
TRBD2	once	TRBV7-8	TRBJ2-7	TGTGCCAGCAGCTTGGAGACTAGCGGGAGGGCCATAGGGCTCTACGAGCAGTACTTC	CASSLETSGRAIGLYEQYF
.	.	TRBV7-3	TRBJ2-1	TGTGCCAGCAGCTTCTCGCTATTCTCCTACAATGAGCAGTTCTTC	CASSFSLFSYNEQFF
.	.	TRBV5-1	TRBJ2-1	TGCGCCAGCAGCTTGGTAGCGGAGCACTACAATGAGCAGTTCTTC	CASSLVAEHYNEQFF
.	.	TRBV6-1	TRBJ1-4	TGTGCCAGCAGTGAACGTAGATACGAAAATGAAAAACTGTTTTTT	CASSERRYENEKLFF
.	few	TRBV10-3	TRBJ2-1	TGTGCCTGTCGAGCGGGCCCGGGGGATGAGCAGTTCTTC	CACRAGPGDEQFF
TRBD1	.	TRBV10-3	TRBJ1-2	TGTGCCACAGGACAGGGAAGAACGGATGGCTACACCTTC	CATGQGRTDGYTF
.	once	TRBV5-1	TRBJ1-1	TGCGCCAGCAGATTATACAGGGAGGGCGGGACTGAAGCTTTCTTT	CASRLYREGGTEAFF
.	.	TRBV28	TRBJ2-4	TGTGCCACCAACCCCGGGGTAACCAAAAACATTCAGTACTTC	CATNPGVTKNIQYF
.	few	TRBV7-8	TRBJ2-1	TGTGCCAGCAGCTTATCGCGTCTCCACTCCTACAATGAGCAGTTCTTC	CASSLSRLHSYNEQFF
.	few	TRBV18	TRBJ2-3	TGTGCCAGCTCACCCCAGCCCGGAGCTACGCAGTATTTT	CASSPQPGATQYF
.	few	TRBV18	TRBJ2-5	TGTGCCAGCTCACCAATGAAGGGGGAGACCCAGTACTTC	CASSPMKGETQYF
.	.	TRBV10-2	TRBJ2-7	TGCGCCAGCAGTTCACAGTCCTACGAGCAGTACTTC	CASSSQSYEQYF
TRBD1	.	TRBV5-6	TRBJ2-6	TGTGCCAGCAGCTGGCGAGGGACAGGGGTAGTCTCTGGGGCCAACGTCCTGACTTTC	CASSWRGTGVVSGANVLTF
.	.	TRBV19	TRBJ2-3	TGTGCCAGTAGTAGCGGGGCCAATTTTCGCACAGATACGCAGTATTTT	CASSSGANFRTDTQYF
.	few	TRBV29-1	TRBJ1-3	TGCAGCGTTGGAGGAGAAGCTGGAAACACCATATATTTT	CSVGGEAGNTIYF
TRBD1	large	TRBV6-1	TRBJ2-5	TGTGCCAGCAGAGACAGGGGGTTGGCGCAAGAGACCCAGTACTTC	CASRDRGLAQETQYF
.	.	TRBV12-2	TRBJ2-3	TGTGCAAGTCGCTTAGAAGGGGTGGTAACTAGCGGGGGGGCTTGGGATACGCAGTATTTT	CASRLEGVVTSGGAWDTQYF
TRBD1	few	TRBV19	TRBJ1-5	TGTGCCAGTAGTATTGAGGGACAGGGAGTTCAGCCCCAGCATTTT	CASSIEGQGVQPQHF
TRBD2	.	TRBV6-5	TRBJ2-7	TGTGCCAGCAGTGCCGAACTAGCGGGCTCCTACGAGCAGTACTTC	CASSAELAGSYEQYF
.	.	TRBV5-1	TRBJ2-5	TGCGCCAGCAGCCGGTGGACAGTACGTGGAGAGACCCAGTACTTC	CASSRWTVRGETQYF
TRBD2	.	TRBV4-3	TRBJ2-6	TGCGCCAGCAGCCAAGACCCAGCGGGAGTCTCCTCTGGGGCCAACGTCCTGACTTTC	CASSQDPAGVSSGANVLTF
TRBD1	.	TRBV6-5	TRBJ1-2	TGTGCCAGCAGTTTTAGAGACAGGGCGCATGGCTACACCTTC	CASSFRDRAHGYTF
TRBD1	few	TRBV13	TRBJ1-2	TGTGCCAGCAGTATCGGGACAGGGGACTATGGCTACACCTTC	CASSIGTGDYGYTF